The present entry profiles one T cell receptor (beta chain) with its context. Antigen: not known. Researchers ran the assay at a deep level. Libraries were prepared by immunoSEQ multiplex PCR; TCRdb keeps only in-frame clonotypes and omits some of them. Among about 1.4 million clones, 96% were seen once, and the ten largest hold roughly 1.1%. This sample was included in a study of shared clonotypes between healthy human individuals. Looking at the study overall: Per donor, CD8 memory used one plate, CD8 naive used two, CD4 memory used three and CD4 naive used three.

Study-wide results and limits: Rarefaction gave evidence that sorted-subset sequencing remained incomplete despite large depth. A limitation of the genetic and exposure-history diversity represented arose from few donors.

This CDR3 has 13 amino acids. Trimming cost V 3 bases and J 7 bases; bases outside gene matches: 5. CDR1 is LNHDA and CDR2 is SQIVND in the germline V gene (reference sequence). This receptor was identified in a man aged 25 to 40 in good health. Sequenced material: naive CD4+ T cells sorted from blood. Subset in this sample: CD45RA+ positively selected. The V gene is TRBV19, the J gene TRBJ1-1; 7 bases fit TRBD1. This chain's CDR3 is CASSIKTGIEAFF. For the CDR3, the DNA is TGTGCCAGTAGTATCAAGACAGGGATTGAAGCTTTCTTT. The full variable domain, rest sourced from reference TRBV19 and TRBJ1-1, is DGGITQSPKYLFRKEGQNVTLSCEQNLNHDAMYWYRQDPGQGLRLIYYSQIVNDFQKGDIAEGYSVSREKKESFPLTVTSAQKNPTAFYLCASSIKTGIEAFFGQGTRLTVV.